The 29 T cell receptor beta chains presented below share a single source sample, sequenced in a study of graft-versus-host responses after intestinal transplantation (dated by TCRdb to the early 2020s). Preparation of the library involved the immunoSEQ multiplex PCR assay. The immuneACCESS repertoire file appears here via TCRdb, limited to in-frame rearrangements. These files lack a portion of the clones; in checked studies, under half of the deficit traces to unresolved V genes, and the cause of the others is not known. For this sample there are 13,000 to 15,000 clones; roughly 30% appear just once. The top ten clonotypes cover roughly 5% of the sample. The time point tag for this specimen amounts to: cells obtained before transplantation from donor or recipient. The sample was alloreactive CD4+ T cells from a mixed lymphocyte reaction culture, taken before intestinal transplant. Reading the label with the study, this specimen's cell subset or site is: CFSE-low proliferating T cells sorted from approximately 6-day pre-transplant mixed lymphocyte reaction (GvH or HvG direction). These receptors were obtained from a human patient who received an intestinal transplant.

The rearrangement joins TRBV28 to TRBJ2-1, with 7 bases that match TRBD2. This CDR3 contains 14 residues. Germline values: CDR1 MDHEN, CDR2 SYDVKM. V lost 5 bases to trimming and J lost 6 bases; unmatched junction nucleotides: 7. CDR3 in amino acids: CASSLIGGGNEQFF. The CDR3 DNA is TGTGCCAGCAGTCTTATTGGGGGGGGCAATGAGCAGTTCTTC.

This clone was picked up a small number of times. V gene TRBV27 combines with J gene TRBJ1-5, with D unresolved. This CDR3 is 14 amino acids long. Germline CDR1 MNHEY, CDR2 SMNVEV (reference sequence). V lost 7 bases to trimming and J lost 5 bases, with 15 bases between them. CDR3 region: CASKRLSVDQPQHF. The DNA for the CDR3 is TGTGCCAGCAAACGACTGAGTGTGGATCAGCCCCAGCATTTT.

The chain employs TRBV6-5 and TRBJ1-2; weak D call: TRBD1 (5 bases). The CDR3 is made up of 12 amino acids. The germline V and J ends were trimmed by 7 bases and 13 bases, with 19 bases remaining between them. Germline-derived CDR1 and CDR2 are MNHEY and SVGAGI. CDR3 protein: CASMFRGGTLTF. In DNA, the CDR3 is TGTGCCAGCATGTTTAGGGGCGGGACGCTCACCTTC.

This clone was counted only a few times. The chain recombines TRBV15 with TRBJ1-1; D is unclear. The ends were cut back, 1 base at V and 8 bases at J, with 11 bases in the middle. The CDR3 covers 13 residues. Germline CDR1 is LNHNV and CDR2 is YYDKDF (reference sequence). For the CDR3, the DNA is TGTGCCACCAGCAGAGGTCAGTTAAGCGAAGCTTTCTTT. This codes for CATSRGQLSEAFF.

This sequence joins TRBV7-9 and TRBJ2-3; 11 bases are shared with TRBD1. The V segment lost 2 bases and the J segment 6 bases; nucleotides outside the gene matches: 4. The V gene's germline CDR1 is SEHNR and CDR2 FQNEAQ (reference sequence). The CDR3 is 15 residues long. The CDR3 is CASSLRGTGGDTQYF. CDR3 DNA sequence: TGTGCCAGCAGCTTACGTGGGACAGGGGGGGATACGCAGTATTTT.

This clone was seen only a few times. The CDR3 DNA follows: TGTGCCAGCAGCTTGGTCCCGGGACAGGGACAATCGAGTCGGCAGTTCTTC. It specifies CASSLVPGQGQSSRQFF. The chain carries TRBV11-2 and TRBJ2-1, with 9 bases lining up with TRBD1. CDR3 length: 17 residues. The J segment lost 12 bases and the V segment lost 3 bases, leaving 18 bases of the junction unmatched. Germline V CDR1 and CDR2: SGHAT, FQNNGV.

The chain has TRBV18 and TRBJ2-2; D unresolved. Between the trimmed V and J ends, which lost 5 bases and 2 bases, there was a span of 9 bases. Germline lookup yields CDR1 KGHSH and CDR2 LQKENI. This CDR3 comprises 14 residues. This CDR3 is CASSSLRNTGELFF. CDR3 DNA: TGTGCCAGCTCAAGCTTACGAAACACCGGGGAGCTGTTTTTT.

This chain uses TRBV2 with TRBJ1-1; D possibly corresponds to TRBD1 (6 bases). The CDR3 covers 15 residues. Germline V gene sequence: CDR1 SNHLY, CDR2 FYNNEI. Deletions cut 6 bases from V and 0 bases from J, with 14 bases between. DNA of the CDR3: TGTGCCAGCAGGGGGGGCCGGAATATGAACACTGAAGCTTTCTTT. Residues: CASRGGRNMNTEAFF.

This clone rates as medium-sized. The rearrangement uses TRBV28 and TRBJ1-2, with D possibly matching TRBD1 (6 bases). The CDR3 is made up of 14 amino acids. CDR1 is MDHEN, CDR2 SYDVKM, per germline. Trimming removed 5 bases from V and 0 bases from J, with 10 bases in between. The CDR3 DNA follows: TGTGCCAGCAGTCCCTGGACAGCTAACTATGGCTACACCTTC. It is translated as CASSPWTANYGYTF.

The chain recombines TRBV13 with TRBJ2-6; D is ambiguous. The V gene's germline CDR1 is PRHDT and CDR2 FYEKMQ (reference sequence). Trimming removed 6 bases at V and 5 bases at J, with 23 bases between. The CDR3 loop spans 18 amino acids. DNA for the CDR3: TGTGCCAGCAGGTCTCAACAGCTGGTACAAAGTCGGGCCAACGTCCTGACTTTC. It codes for CASRSQQLVQSRANVLTF.

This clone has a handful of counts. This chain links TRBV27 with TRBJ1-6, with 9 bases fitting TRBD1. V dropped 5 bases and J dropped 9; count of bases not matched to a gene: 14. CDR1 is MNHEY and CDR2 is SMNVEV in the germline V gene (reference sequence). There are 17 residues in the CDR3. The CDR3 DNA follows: TGTGCCAGCAGTATCCCCGGGACAGGGATCTTACGTTCACCCCTCCACTTT. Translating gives CASSIPGTGILRSPLHF.

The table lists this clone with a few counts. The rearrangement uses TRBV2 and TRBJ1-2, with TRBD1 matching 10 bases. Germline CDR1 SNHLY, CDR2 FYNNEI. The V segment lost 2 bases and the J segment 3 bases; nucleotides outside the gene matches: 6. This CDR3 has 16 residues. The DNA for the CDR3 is TGTGCCAGCAGTGAAAGGAGGACAGGGGGGGACTATGGCTACACCTTC. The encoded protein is CASSERRTGGDYGYTF.

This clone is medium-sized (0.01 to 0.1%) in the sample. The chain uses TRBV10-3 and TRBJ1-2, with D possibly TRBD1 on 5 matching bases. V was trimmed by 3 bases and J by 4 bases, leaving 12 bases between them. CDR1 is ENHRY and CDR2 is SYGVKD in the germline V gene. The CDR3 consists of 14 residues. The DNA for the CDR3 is TGTGCCATCAGTGAACTGGGACGGCTCTATGGCTACACCTTC. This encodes CAISELGRLYGYTF.

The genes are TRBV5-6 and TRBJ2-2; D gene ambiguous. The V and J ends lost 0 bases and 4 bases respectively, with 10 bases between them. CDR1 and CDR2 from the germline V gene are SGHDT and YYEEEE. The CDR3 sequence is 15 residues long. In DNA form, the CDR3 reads TGTGCCAGCAGCTTGGGTTTTGGCGGCACCGGGGAGCTGTTTTTT. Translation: CASSLGFGGTGELFF.

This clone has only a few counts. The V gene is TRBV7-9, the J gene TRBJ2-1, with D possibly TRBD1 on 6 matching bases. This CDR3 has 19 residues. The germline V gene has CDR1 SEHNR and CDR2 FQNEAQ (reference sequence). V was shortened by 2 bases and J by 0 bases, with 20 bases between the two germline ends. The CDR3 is CASSLTAGRDKISYNEQFF. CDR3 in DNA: TGTGCCAGCAGCTTAACGGCAGGTAGGGACAAAATCTCCTACAATGAGCAGTTCTTC. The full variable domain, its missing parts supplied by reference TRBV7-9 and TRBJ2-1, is DTGVSQNPRHKITKRGQNVTFRCDPISEHNRLYWYRQTLGQGPEFLTYFQNEAQLEKSRLLSDRFSAERPKGSFSTLEIQRTEQGDSAMYLCASSLTAGRDKISYNEQFFGPGTRLTVL.

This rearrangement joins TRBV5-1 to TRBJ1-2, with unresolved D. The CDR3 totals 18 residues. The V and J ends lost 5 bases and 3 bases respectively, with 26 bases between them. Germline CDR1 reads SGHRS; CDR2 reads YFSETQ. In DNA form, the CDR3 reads TGCGCCAGCAGGGGCTGGCAATTTGTGTCCCGCGGACACTATGGCTACACCTTC. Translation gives CASRGWQFVSRGHYGYTF.

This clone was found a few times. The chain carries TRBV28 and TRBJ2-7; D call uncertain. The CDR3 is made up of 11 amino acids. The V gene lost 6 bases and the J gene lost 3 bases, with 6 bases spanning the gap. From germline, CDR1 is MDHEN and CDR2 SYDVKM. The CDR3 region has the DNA TGTGCCAGCAGCCTCTTCTACGAGCAGTACTTC. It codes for CASSLFYEQYF.

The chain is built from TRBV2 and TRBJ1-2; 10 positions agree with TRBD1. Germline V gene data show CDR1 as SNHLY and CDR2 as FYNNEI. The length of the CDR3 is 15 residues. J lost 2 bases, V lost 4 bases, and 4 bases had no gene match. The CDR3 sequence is CASSAAGQGNYGYTF. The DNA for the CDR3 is TGTGCCAGCAGTGCCGCGGGACAGGGGAACTATGGCTACACCTTC.

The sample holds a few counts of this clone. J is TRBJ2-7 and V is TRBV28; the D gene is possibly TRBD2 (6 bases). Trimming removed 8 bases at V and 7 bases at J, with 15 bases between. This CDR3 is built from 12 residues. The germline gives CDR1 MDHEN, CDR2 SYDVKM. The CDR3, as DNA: TGTGCCAGCGGGGGGAATGCGGGAGAGCAGTACTTC. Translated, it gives CASGGNAGEQYF.

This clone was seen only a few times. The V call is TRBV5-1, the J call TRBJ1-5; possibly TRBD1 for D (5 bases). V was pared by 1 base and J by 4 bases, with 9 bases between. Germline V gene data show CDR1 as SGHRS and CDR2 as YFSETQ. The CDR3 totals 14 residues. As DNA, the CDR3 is TGCGCCAGCAGCTTGTTGGGGGATAATCAGCCCCAGCATTTT. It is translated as CASSLLGDNQPQHF.

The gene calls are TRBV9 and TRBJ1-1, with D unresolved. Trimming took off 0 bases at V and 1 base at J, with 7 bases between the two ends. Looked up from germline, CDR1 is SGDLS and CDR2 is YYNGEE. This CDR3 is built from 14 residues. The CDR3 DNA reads TGTGCCAGCAGCGTAGGGTCGTGGAACACTGAAGCTTTCTTT. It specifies CASSVGSWNTEAFF. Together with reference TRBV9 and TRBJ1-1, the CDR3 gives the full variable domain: DSGVTQTPKHLITATGQRVTLRCSPRSGDLSVYWYQQSLDQGLQFLIQYYNGEERAKGNILERFSAQQFPDLHSELNLSSLELGDSALYFCASSVGSWNTEAFFGQGTRLTVV.

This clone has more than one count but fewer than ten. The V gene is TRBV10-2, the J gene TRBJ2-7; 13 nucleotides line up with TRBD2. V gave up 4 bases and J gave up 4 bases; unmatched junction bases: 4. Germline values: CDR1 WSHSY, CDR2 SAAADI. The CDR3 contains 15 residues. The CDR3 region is CASSGTSGSSYEQYF. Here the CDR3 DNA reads TGCGCCAGCAGTGGGACTAGCGGGAGTTCATACGAGCAGTACTTC.

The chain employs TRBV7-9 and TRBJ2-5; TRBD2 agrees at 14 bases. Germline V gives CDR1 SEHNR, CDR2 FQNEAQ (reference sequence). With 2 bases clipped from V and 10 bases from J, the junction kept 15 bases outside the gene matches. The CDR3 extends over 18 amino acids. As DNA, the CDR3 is TGTGCCAGCAGCTTATGGCTCGGGACTAGCGGGAGCCAGGGGGGCCAGTACTTC. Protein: CASSLWLGTSGSQGGQYF.

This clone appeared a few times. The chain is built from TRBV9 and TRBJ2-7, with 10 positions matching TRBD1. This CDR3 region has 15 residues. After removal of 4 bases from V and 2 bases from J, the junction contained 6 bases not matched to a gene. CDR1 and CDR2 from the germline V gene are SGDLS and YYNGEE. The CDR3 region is CASSFGGQGAYEQYF. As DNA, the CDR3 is TGTGCCAGCAGCTTTGGAGGACAGGGGGCCTACGAGCAGTACTTC.

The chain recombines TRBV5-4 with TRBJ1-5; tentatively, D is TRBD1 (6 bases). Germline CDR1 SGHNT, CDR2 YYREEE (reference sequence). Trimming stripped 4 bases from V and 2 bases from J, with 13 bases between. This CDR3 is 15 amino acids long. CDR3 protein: CASSDTGFGNQPQHF. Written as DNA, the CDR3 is TGTGCCAGCAGCGACACAGGGTTCGGCAATCAGCCCCAGCATTTT.

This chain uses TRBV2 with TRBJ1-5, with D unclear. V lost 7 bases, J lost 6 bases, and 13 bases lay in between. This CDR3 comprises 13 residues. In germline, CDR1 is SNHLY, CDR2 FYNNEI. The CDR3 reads CASKLEESQPQHF. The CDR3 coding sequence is TGTGCCAGCAAGTTGGAGGAGAGTCAGCCCCAGCATTTT.

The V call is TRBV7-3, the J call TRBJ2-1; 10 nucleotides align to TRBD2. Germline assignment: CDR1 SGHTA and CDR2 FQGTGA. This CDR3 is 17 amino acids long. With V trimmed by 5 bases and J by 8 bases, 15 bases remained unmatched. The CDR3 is CASSPIRLAGASDEQFF. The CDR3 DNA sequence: TGTGCCAGCAGCCCCATACGGCTAGCGGGAGCAAGCGATGAGCAGTTCTTC.

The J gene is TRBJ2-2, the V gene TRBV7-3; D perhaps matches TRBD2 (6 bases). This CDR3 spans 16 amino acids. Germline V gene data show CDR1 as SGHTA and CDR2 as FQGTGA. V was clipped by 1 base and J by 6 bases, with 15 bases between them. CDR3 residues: CASSLNAGRVSGELFF. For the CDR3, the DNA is TGTGCCAGCAGCTTAAATGCGGGAAGGGTGTCCGGGGAGCTGTTTTTT.

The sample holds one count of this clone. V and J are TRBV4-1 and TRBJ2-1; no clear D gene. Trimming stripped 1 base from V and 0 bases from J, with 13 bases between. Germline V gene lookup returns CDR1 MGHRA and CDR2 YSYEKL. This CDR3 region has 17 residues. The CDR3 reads CASSQVWVGSSYNEQFF. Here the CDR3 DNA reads TGCGCCAGCAGCCAAGTTTGGGTGGGAAGCTCCTACAATGAGCAGTTCTTC.